Shown below are 25 T cell receptor beta chains from a single sample sequenced in a study of radiation and T cells in renal cell carcinoma (dated by TCRdb to the early 2020s). The intended sense of this specimen's time point label: blood 2 weeks post-SBRT. The treatment or condition label of this sample denotes: 15 Gy SBRT to primary tumor, nephrectomy 4 weeks later. Preparation of the library involved the immunoSEQ multiplex PCR assay. The table comes from immuneACCESS by way of TCRdb, which keeps in-frame sequences with V and J called. Part of the clones is missing from these tables; in studies checked, under half for an unresolved V gene and the rest for unknown reasons. For this sample there are almost 50,000 clones; 80% appear just once. The top ten clones comprise around 28% of the sample. The starting material was blood, obtained from a patient whose treatment included radiotherapy and nephrectomy. Source of these receptors: a woman in her 70s with renal cell carcinoma.

This sequence joins TRBV29-1 and TRBJ1-3, with 11 bases aligning to TRBD1. CDR1 and CDR2 from the germline V gene are SQVTM and ANQGSEA. The CDR3 spans 13 residues. V trimming: 5 bases; J trimming: 5 bases; junction bases outside the gene matches: 2. The CDR3 coding sequence is TGCAGCGTTCGGACAGGGGGCCGAAACACCATATATTTT. Translating gives CSVRTGGRNTIYF.

J is TRBJ2-3 and V is TRBV2; tentative D call: TRBD2 (8 bases). The CDR3 consists of 19 residues. Germline CDR1 SNHLY, CDR2 FYNNEI. Trimming pared 5 bases from V and 4 bases from J, leaving 28 bases between. The CDR3 DNA is TGTGCCAGCAGTCTCCGGGACAGAGTAGCGGGGCGAACTGCAGATACGCAGTATTTT. Translated: CASSLRDRVAGRTADTQYF.

There are a few counts of this clone. The V call is TRBV5-4, the J call TRBJ2-5; D possibly corresponds to TRBD1 (6 bases). Germline CDR1 and CDR2: SGHNT and YYREEE (reference sequence). The CDR3 is 14 amino acids. Trimming took off 4 bases at V and 1 base at J, with 11 bases between the two ends. The CDR3 region has the DNA TGTGCCAGCAGCCCCGGACAGCTCCAAGAGACCCAGTACTTC. Protein product: CASSPGQLQETQYF.

This CDR3 is CSVETGPKPSYNEQFF. The DNA for the CDR3 is TGCAGCGTTGAAACAGGGCCTAAACCCTCCTACAATGAGCAGTTCTTC. V gene TRBV29-1 combines with J gene TRBJ2-1, with a possible D match to TRBD1 (6 bases). The germline gives CDR1 SQVTM, CDR2 ANQGSEA. V lost 2 bases, J lost 0 bases, and 14 bases lay in between. This CDR3 comprises 16 residues.

With regard to this clone: Sequence at one end of the junction differs from germline and may be a read error. V is TRBV11-2 and J is TRBJ1-4; D is unresolved. CDR1 and CDR2 (germline): SGHAT, FQNNGV. The CDR3 has 13 residues. The CDR3 here is CASSLELNEKLFF. For the CDR3, the DNA is TGTGCCAGCAGCCTAGAGCTTAATGAAAAACTGTTTTTT.

The J gene is TRBJ2-7, the V gene TRBV6-4; D ambiguous. The V gene lost 2 bases and the J gene lost 2 bases, with 16 bases spanning the gap. The germline V gene has CDR1 MRHNA and CDR2 SNTAGT. This CDR3 has 16 amino acids. For the CDR3, the DNA is TGTGCCAGCAGTGACAGGGTTGGCGGCACGGCCTACGAGCAGTACTTC. Translation gives CASSDRVGGTAYEQYF.

V usage is TRBV6-1 and J usage is TRBJ1-5, with a tentative D call TRBD1 (5 bases). V was cut by 8 bases and J by 4 bases, with 6 bases left in between. In germline, CDR1 is MNHNS, CDR2 SASEGT. The CDR3 sequence is 11 residues long. The CDR3 nucleotides read TGTGCCAGCGCAGGGAATCAGCCCCAGCATTTT. Protein product: CASAGNQPQHF.

The chain uses TRBV5-1 and TRBJ2-3; 8 bases agree with TRBD1. Germline V CDR1 and CDR2: SGHRS, YFSETQ. The CDR3 is 18 amino acids. With V trimmed by 4 bases and J by 2 bases, 15 bases remained unmatched. CDR3: CASSIPQGVKGHTDTQYF. As DNA, the CDR3 is TGCGCCAGCAGCATCCCACAGGGGGTAAAGGGTCACACAGATACGCAGTATTTT.

This clone was observed a handful of times. The chain carries TRBV7-9 and TRBJ2-6; tentative D call: TRBD2 (5 bases). Trimming removed 2 bases at V and 4 bases at J, with 9 bases between. The CDR3 is made up of 15 amino acids. Germline lookup yields CDR1 SEHNR and CDR2 FQNEAQ (reference sequence). The CDR3 DNA reads TGTGCCAGCAGCTTAACTAGATCGGGGGCCAACGTCCTGACTTTC. It translates to CASSLTRSGANVLTF.

This chain joins TRBV5-4 and TRBJ2-1, with no clear D. The V and J ends lost 3 bases and 7 bases respectively, with 8 bases between them. Germline lookup yields CDR1 SGHNT and CDR2 YYREEE (reference sequence). The CDR3 runs 12 residues. CDR3 DNA sequence: TGTGCCAGCAGCTCTTTGGGGAATGAGCAGTTCTTC. Its protein product is CASSSLGNEQFF.

The chain recombines TRBV9 with TRBJ1-2; tentatively, D is TRBD1 (5 bases). Germline CDR1 reads SGDLS; CDR2 reads YYNGEE. The V and J ends lost 4 bases and 4 bases respectively, with 20 bases between them. This CDR3 has 16 residues. For the CDR3, the DNA is TGTGCCAGCAGCCCCGATAGGGGTAGGTCTTCCTATGGCTACACCTTC. It translates to CASSPDRGRSSYGYTF.

This clone appeared once. The rearrangement joins TRBV5-1 to TRBJ2-5; 8 bases agree with TRBD2. Unmatched junction bases numbered 7, after V lost 4 bases and J lost 5 bases. Germline V gives CDR1 SGHRS, CDR2 YFSETQ. The CDR3 extends over 14 amino acids. The CDR3 DNA follows: TGCGCCAGCAGCCTCAACGGACTAGCTGAGACCCAGTACTTC. Protein sequence: CASSLNGLAETQYF.

The chain has TRBV7-2 and TRBJ1-5; D gene uncertain. The CDR3 runs to 16 residues. V was clipped by 2 bases and J by 1 base, with 12 bases between them. Germline CDR1 is SGHTA and CDR2 is FQGNSA. Here the CDR3 reads CASSLSFMGSNQPQHF. CDR3 bases: TGTGCCAGCAGCTTATCGTTTATGGGCAGCAATCAGCCCCAGCATTTT.

The rearrangement links TRBV10-3 to TRBJ2-2; D is perhaps TRBD2 (6 bases). In germline, CDR1 is ENHRY, CDR2 SYGVKD. The CDR3 loop spans 16 amino acids. The V and J ends lost 0 bases and 0 bases respectively, with 8 bases between them. The CDR3 sequence: CAISESGGANTGELFF. The CDR3 nucleotides read TGTGCCATCAGTGAGTCTGGAGGGGCGAACACCGGGGAGCTGTTTTTT.

This clone has only a few counts. This CDR3 reads CASSPNPGRQISGNTIYF. The CDR3 DNA reads as TGTGCCAGCAGCCCGAACCCAGGGAGACAGATCTCTGGAAACACCATATATTTT. This chain uses TRBV14 with TRBJ1-3; TRBD1 might be the D (5 bases). This CDR3 comprises 18 residues. Germline CDR1 SGHDN, CDR2 FVKESK. V lost 4 bases and J lost 0, with 19 bases in between.

V is TRBV7-2 and J is TRBJ2-7; 7 bases map to TRBD2. J gave up 2 bases and V 2 bases, and 9 bases lay outside the gene matches. Germline CDR1 and CDR2: SGHTA and FQGNSA. The CDR3 length is 16 residues. CDR3 in amino acids: CASSLNGGSNPYEQYF. DNA for the CDR3: TGTGCCAGCAGCTTAAATGGCGGGAGCAACCCCTACGAGCAGTACTTC.

This clone was counted a single time. The gene calls are TRBV2 and TRBJ2-3, with TRBD2 matching over 11 bases. V lost 2 bases to trimming and J lost 4 bases; unmatched junction nucleotides: 2. This CDR3 spans 15 amino acids. CDR1 SNHLY and CDR2 FYNNEI come from the germline V gene. CDR3 region: CASSELAGGSDTQYF. The CDR3 DNA reads as TGTGCCAGCAGTGAACTAGCGGGGGGTTCAGATACGCAGTATTTT. Looking up the rest from reference TRBV2 and TRBJ2-3 gives the full variable domain: EPEVTQTPSHQVTQMGQEVILRCVPISNHLYFYWYRQILGQKVEFLVSFYNNEISEKSEIFDDQFSVERPDGSNFTLKIRSTKLEDSAMYFCASSELAGGSDTQYFGPGTRLTVL.

The genes are TRBV6-1 and TRBJ2-5, with D maybe TRBD1 (6 bases). V lost 1 base and J lost 4, with 13 bases in between. This CDR3 spans 15 amino acids. Germline CDR1 reads MNHNS; CDR2 reads SASEGT. The CDR3 DNA is TGTGCCAGCAGTGAAGATATGGGGGCCGGAGAGACCCAGTACTTC. Amino acids: CASSEDMGAGETQYF.

This clone was counted a few times. The CDR3 reads CASSHPNNRRVPGNTIYF. CDR3 bases: TGTGCCAGCTCACACCCTAATAATCGGCGGGTTCCTGGAAACACCATATATTTT. This chain joins TRBV18 and TRBJ1-3; D call uncertain. CDR3 length: 18 amino acids. CDR1 and CDR2 from the germline V gene are KGHSH and LQKENI. The V end was cut by 4 bases, the J end by 2 bases, with 21 bases between.

This clone was observed once. This chain links TRBV5-1 with TRBJ2-1; the D is unclear. The CDR3 is 15 amino acids. Germline assignment: CDR1 SGHRS and CDR2 YFSETQ. Trimming took off 3 bases at V and 1 base at J, with 11 bases between the two ends. CDR3 region: CASSSAGSSYNEQFF. CDR3 coding DNA: TGCGCCAGCAGCTCTGCCGGGTCGTCCTACAATGAGCAGTTCTTC.

The chain joins TRBV2 to TRBJ1-3, with 9 bases aligning to TRBD1. CDR3 size: 18 residues. The junction had 11 bases not matched to a gene; V was cut back by 5 bases and J by 0 bases. Germline V gene data show CDR1 as SNHLY and CDR2 as FYNNEI. DNA for the CDR3: TGTGCCAGCAGTCTTCTACAGGGGGCGATTTACTCTGGAAACACCATATATTTT. Encoded protein: CASSLLQGAIYSGNTIYF.

J is TRBJ2-1 and V is TRBV7-2; D might be TRBD1 (6 bases). Germline V gene data show CDR1 as SGHTA and CDR2 as FQGNSA. Trimming stripped 2 bases from V and 1 base from J, with 9 bases between. There are 15 residues in the CDR3. CDR3 DNA: TGTGCCAGCAGCTTAAGTAGGGGGTCCTACAATGAGCAGTTCTTC. Protein product: CASSLSRGSYNEQFF.

This chain links TRBV18 with TRBJ1-1; no clear D gene. Trimming took off 2 bases at V and 3 bases at J, with 7 bases between the two ends. The CDR3 totals 13 residues. The germline V gene encodes CDR1 KGHSH and CDR2 LQKENI. The CDR3 loop reads CASSPYADTEAFF. DNA of the CDR3: TGTGCCAGCTCACCATATGCGGACACTGAAGCTTTCTTT. The complete variable domain, with remaining parts taken from reference TRBV18 and TRBJ1-1, reads NAGVMQNPRHLVRRRGQEARLRCSPMKGHSHVYWYRQLPEEGLKFMVYLQKENIIDESGMPKERFSAEFPKEGPSILRIQQVVRGDSAAYFCASSPYADTEAFFGQGTRLTVV.

This clone was counted only a few times. The chain has TRBV7-9 and TRBJ1-5; D gene uncertain. V lost 2 bases to trimming and J lost 7 bases, with 9 bases between them. The CDR3 is 13 amino acids. Looked up from germline, CDR1 is SEHNR and CDR2 is FQNEAQ (reference sequence). The CDR3 nucleotides are TGTGCCAGCAGCTTAAGGTTGGAACAGCCCCAGCATTTT. Translated, it gives CASSLRLEQPQHF. Supplemented by reference TRBV7-9 and TRBJ1-5, the full variable domain reads DTGVSQNPRHKITKRGQNVTFRCDPISEHNRLYWYRQTLGQGPEFLTYFQNEAQLEKSRLLSDRFSAERPKGSFSTLEIQRTEQGDSAMYLCASSLRLEQPQHFGDGTRLSIL.

The V and J genes are TRBV7-9 and TRBJ2-2, with D perhaps matching TRBD1 (6 bases). The CDR3 consists of 15 residues. Germline assignment: CDR1 SEHNR and CDR2 FQNEAQ (reference sequence). Trimming removed 4 bases at V and 6 bases at J, with 15 bases between. The CDR3 DNA is TGTGCCAGCAGCTCCCGGGACACCACGGCCGGGGAGCTGTTTTTT. This sequence encodes CASSSRDTTAGELFF.